A selection of T cell receptor beta chains follows, all from one sample in a study of cytomegalovirus exposure and HLA in healthy donors. Sequenced by immunoSEQ multiplex PCR; TCRdb stores in-frame clones only, minus some. The table includes some 130,000 clones, around three quarters detected once. Sequenced material: PBMCs. Every receptor here comes from a man younger than 40 in good health. The CDR3 runs from the conserved cysteine through the conserved F or W. The order of the fields is V gene, CDR3 length, D gene, J gene, clone size, CDR3 DNA, CDR3 protein. A D gene is named only where the DNA matches it firmly. Expanded clones are given a class, and other clones once, few, many or no size at all.

TRBV7-2	11	-	TRBJ2-5	-	TGTGCCAGCAGCTTGGTGGACAAGCAGTACTTC	CASSLVDKQYF
TRBV7-8	13	-	TRBJ2-5	-	TGTGCCAGCAGTTCTAGGATTGGGGAGACCCAGTACTTC	CASSSRIGETQYF
TRBV5-6	15	-	TRBJ1-3	-	TGTGCCAGCAGCTACGGATGGAGCTCTGGAAACACCATATATTTT	CASSYGWSSGNTIYF
TRBV7-6	19	TRBD1	TRBJ2-5	-	TGTGCCAGCAGCTTAGCGGGTCCCCCCGTGACAGGGGGCCTAGAGACCCAGTACTTC	CASSLAGPPVTGGLETQYF
TRBV2	13	-	TRBJ2-7	-	TGTGCCAGCAGTCAGACAGGAGCCTACGAGCAGTACTTC	CASSQTGAYEQYF
TRBV11-2	13	-	TRBJ2-7	-	TGTGCCAGCAGCCACCCCGCAGACTACGAGCAGTACTTC	CASSHPADYEQYF
TRBV7-8	15	-	TRBJ2-3	-	TGTGCCAGCAGCTTATTTGGGACTAGCACAGATACGCAGTATTTT	CASSLFGTSTDTQYF
TRBV27	15	-	TRBJ2-1	-	TGTGCCAGCAGTTTAGCTGGCGGGACCTACAATGAGCAGTTCTTC	CASSLAGGTYNEQFF
TRBV29-1	13	-	TRBJ1-1	once	TGCAGCGCGCTCCCCAGGGTGAACACTGAAGCTTTCTTT	CSALPRVNTEAFF
TRBV28	16	TRBD2	TRBJ2-5	-	TGTGCCAGCAGAAGTGGGCTAGCGGGAGGTGAGGAGACCCAGTACTTC	CASRSGLAGGEETQYF